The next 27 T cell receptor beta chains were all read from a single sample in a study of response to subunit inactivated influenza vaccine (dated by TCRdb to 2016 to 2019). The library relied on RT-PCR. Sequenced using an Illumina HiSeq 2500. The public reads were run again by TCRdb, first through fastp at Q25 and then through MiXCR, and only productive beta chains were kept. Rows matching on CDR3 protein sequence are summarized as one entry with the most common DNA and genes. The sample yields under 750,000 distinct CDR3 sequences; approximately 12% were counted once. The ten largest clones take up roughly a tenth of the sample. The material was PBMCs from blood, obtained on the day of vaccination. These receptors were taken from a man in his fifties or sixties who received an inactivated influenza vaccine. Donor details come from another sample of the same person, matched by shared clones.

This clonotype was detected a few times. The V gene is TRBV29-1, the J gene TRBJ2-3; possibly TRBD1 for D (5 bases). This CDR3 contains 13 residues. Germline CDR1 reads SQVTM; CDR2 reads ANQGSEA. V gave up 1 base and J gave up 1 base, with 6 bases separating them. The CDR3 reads CSVEGGGTDTQYF. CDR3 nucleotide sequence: TGCAGCGTTGAAGGGGGCGGCACAGATACGCAGTATTTT.

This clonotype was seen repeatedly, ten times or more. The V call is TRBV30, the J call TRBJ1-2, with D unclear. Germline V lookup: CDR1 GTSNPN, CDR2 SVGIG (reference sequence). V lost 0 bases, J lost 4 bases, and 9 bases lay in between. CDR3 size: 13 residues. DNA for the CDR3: TGTGCCTGGAGTGTAGGTGGGATCTATGGCTACACCTTC. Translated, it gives CAWSVGGIYGYTF.

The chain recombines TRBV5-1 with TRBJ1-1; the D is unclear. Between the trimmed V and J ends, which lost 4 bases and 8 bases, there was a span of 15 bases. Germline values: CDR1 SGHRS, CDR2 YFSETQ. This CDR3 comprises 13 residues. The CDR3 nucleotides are TGCGCCAGCAGCGTACTGTTGCAGTCAGAAGCTTTCTTT. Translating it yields CASSVLLQSEAFF.

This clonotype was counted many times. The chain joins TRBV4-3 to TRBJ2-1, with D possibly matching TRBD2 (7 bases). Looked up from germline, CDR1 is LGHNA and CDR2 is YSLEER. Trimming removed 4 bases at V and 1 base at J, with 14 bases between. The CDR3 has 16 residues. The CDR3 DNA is TGCGCCAGCAGCCGAGGCGGGGGCGATTCCTACAATGAGCAGTTCTTC. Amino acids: CASSRGGGDSYNEQFF.

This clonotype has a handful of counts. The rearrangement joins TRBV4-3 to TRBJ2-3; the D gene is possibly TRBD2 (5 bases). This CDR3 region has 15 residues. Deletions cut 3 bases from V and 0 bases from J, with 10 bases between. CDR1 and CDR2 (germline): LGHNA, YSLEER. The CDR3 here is CASSHRGHSTDTQYF. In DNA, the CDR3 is TGCGCCAGCAGCCACAGAGGGCATAGCACAGATACGCAGTATTTT.

The CDR3 protein is CASSSARGPSLYDTQYF. CDR3 sequence (DNA): TGTGCCAGCAGCTCCGCAAGAGGGCCCTCTCTTTACGATACGCAGTATTTT. The chain carries TRBV7-6 and TRBJ2-3; D may be TRBD2 (5 bases). This CDR3 is built from 17 residues. The V end was cut by 4 bases, the J end by 6 bases, with 23 bases between. The germline V gene has CDR1 SGHVS and CDR2 FNYEAQ.

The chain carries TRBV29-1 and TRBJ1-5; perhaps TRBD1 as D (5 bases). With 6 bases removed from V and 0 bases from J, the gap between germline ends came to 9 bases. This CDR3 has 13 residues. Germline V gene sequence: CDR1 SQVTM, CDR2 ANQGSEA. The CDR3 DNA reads TGCAGCGTGACAGAGAATAGCAATCAGCCCCAGCATTTT. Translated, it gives CSVTENSNQPQHF.

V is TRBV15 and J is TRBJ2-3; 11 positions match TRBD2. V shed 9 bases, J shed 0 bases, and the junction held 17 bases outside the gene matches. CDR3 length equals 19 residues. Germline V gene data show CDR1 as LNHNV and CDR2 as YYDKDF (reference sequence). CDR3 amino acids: CATKPGLAVSGGSTDTQYF. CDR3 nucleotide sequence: TGTGCCACTAAACCGGGACTAGCGGTCAGCGGGGGGAGCACAGATACGCAGTATTTT.

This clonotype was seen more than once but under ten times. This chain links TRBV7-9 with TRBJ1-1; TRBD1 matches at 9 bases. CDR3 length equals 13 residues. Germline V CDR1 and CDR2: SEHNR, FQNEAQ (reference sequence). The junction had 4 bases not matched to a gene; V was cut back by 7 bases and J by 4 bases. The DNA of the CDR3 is TGTGCCAGCACACAGGGGGCACGCACTGAAGCTTTCTTT. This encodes CASTQGARTEAFF.

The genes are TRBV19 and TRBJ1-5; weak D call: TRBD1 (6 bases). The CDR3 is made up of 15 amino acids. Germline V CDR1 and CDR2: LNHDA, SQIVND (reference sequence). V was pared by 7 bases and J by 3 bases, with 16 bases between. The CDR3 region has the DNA TGTGCCAGTACCCACCAAGGACAGTCCAATCAGCCCCAGCATTTT. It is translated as CASTHQGQSNQPQHF.

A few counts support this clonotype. Written as DNA, the CDR3 is TGTGCCAGCAGCTTAACGGGCAGGGGGGCCGGGACTAGCGCCTACGAGCAGTACTTC. The encoded protein is CASSLTGRGAGTSAYEQYF. The V gene is TRBV7-2, the J gene TRBJ2-7; 10 bases agree with TRBD2. V was pared by 2 bases and J by 2 bases, with 15 bases of the junction left unmatched. The CDR3 runs 19 residues. CDR1 and CDR2 from the germline V gene are SGHTA and FQGNSA.

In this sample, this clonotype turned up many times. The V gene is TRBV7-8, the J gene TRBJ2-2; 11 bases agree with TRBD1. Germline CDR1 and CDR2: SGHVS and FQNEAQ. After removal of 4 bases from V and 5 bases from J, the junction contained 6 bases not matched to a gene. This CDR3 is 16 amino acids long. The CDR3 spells CASSSSDRGPTGELFF. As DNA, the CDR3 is TGTGCCAGCAGCTCCTCGGACAGGGGGCCGACCGGGGAGCTGTTTTTT.

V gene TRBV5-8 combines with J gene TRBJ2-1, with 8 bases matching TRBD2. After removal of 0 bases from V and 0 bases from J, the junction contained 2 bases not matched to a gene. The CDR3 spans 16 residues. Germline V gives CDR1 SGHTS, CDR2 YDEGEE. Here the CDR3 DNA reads TGTGCCAGCAGCTTGGAAGCGGGAGCCTCCTACAATGAGCAGTTCTTC. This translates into CASSLEAGASYNEQFF.

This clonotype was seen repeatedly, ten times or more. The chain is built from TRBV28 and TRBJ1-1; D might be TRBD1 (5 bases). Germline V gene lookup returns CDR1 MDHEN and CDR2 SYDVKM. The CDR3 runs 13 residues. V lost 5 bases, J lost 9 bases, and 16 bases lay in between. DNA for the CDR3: TGTGCCAGCAGTCCACCCGGGGGACGTCAAGCTTTCTTT. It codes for CASSPPGGRQAFF.

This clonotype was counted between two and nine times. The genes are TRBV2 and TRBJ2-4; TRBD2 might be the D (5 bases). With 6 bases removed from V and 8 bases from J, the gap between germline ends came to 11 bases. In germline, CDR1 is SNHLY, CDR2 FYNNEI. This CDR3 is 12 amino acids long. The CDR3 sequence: CASRFQADIQYF. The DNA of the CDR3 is TGTGCCAGCAGATTCCAAGCGGACATTCAGTACTTC.

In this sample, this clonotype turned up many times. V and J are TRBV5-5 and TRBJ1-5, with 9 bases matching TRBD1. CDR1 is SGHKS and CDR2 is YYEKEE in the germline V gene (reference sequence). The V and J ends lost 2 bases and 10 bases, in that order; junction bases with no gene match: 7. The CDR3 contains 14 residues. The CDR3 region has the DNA TGTGCCAGCAGCTTTGGGGACAGGGTGTTTCCCCAGCATTTT. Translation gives CASSFGDRVFPQHF.

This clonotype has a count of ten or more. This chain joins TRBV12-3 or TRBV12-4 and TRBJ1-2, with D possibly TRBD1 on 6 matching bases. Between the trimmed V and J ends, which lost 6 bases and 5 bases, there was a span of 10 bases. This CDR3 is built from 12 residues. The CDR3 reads CASSEDSYGYTF. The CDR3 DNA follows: TGTGCCAGCAGCGAGGACAGTTATGGCTACACCTTC.

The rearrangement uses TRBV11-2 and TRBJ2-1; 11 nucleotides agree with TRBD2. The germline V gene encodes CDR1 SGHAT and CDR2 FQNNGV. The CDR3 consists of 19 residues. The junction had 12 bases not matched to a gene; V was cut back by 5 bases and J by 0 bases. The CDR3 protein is CASSILAVAGGNSYNEQFF. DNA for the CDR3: TGTGCCAGCAGCATCCTCGCGGTAGCGGGGGGGAACTCCTACAATGAGCAGTTCTTC.

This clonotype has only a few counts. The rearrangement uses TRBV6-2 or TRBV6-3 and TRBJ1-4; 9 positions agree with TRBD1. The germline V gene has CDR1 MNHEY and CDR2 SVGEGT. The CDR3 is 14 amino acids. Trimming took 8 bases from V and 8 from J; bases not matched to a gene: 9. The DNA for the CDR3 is TGTGCCAGCCAACGGACAGGGGTTAAGGAAAAACTGTTTTTT. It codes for CASQRTGVKEKLFF.

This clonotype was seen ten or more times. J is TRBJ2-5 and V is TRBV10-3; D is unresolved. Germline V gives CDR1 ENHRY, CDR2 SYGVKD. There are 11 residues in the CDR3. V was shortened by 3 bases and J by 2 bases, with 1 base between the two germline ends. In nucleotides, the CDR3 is TGTGCCATCAGTGAACAAGAGACCCAGTACTTC. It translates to CAISEQETQYF.

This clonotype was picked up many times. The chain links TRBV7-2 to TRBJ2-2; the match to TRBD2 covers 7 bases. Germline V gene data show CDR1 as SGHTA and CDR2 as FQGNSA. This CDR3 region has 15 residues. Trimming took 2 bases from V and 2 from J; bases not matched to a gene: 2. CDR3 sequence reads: CASSLQRGNTGELFF. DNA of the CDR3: TGTGCCAGCAGCTTACAGCGGGGAAACACCGGGGAGCTGTTTTTT.

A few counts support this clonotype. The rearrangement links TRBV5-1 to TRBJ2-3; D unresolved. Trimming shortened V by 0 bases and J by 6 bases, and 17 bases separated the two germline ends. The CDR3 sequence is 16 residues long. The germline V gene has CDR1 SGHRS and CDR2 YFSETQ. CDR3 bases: TGCGCCAGCAGCTTGGCCCTTCCAATCCCTGGGGATACGCAGTATTTT. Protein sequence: CASSLALPIPGDTQYF.

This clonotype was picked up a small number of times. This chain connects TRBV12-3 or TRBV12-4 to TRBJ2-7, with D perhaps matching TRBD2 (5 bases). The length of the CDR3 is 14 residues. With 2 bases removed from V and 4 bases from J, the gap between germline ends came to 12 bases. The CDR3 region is CASSLYGVGYEQYF. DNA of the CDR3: TGTGCCAGCAGTTTATACGGGGTGGGGTACGAGCAGTACTTC.

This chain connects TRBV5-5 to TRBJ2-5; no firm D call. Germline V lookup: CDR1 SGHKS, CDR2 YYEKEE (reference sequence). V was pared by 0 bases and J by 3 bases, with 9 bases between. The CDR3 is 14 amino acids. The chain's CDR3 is CASSLARTEETQYF. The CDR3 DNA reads TGTGCCAGCAGCTTGGCCCGAACTGAAGAGACCCAGTACTTC.

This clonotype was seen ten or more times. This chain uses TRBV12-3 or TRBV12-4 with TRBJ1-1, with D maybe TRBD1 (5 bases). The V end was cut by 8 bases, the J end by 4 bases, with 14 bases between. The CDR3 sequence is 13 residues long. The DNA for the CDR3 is TGTGCCAGCGCTCCAGGGTCGGGCACTGAAGCTTTCTTT. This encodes CASAPGSGTEAFF.

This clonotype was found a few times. The CDR3, as DNA: TGTGCCAGCACCGATCCGGGACTATCCCTCTACGAGCAGTACTTC. Its translation is CASTDPGLSLYEQYF. The rearrangement uses TRBV6-2 or TRBV6-3 and TRBJ2-7; 7 bases are a match to TRBD2. Germline trimming cut 7 bases from V and 3 bases from J; bases unmatched to any gene: 12. The CDR3 consists of 15 residues. CDR1 is MNHEY and CDR2 is SVGEGT in the germline V gene.

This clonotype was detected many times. The CDR3 sequence is CASSLALRPRQDGHTQYF. The CDR3 DNA reads TGCGCCAGCAGCTTGGCCCTGCGCCCGAGACAGGATGGCCATACGCAGTATTTT. This chain links TRBV5-1 with TRBJ2-3; possibly TRBD1 for D (6 bases). This CDR3 spans 18 amino acids. V gave up 0 bases and J gave up 7 bases, with 24 bases separating them. Germline V gene sequence: CDR1 SGHRS, CDR2 YFSETQ. The full variable domain, completed using reference TRBV5-1 and TRBJ2-3, is KAGVTQTPRYLIKTRGQQVTLSCSPISGHRSVSWYQQTPGQGLQFLFEYFSETQRNKGNFPGRFSGRQFSNSRSEMNVSTLELGDSALYLCASSLALRPRQDGHTQYFGPGTRLTVL.